This is a list of T cell receptor beta chains from one sample in a study of T cells in Graves' hyperthyroidism and ophthalmopathy. TCRdb analysed the multiplex PCR reads with MiXCR anew, one entry per CDR3 protein. In the table there are about 400,000 distinct CDR3 sequences, about 15% of which are singletons. Sequencing used blood. The receptors come from a young woman with Graves' hyperthyroidism. Each CDR3 is given without its conserved first and last residue. Fields, in order: J gene, V gene, CDR3 protein.

TRBJ2-3 | TRBV15 | ATSRDVGTTDTQY
TRBJ2-7 | TRBV4-1 | ASSQQTGAGNEQY
TRBJ2-3 | TRBV9 | ASSSRLGGTDTQY
TRBJ1-1 | TRBV29-1 | SVEDPGQGATAF
TRBJ2-5 | TRBV28 | ASSSPGLAGPLQETQY
TRBJ1-1 | TRBV6-4 | ASRNRDEAF
TRBJ1-5 | TRBV29-1 | SVEQGRLYSNQPQH
TRBJ1-1 | TRBV28 | ASSSTRGSRLRDTEAF
TRBJ2-1 | TRBV11-2 | ASRFVSGRGNEQF
TRBJ2-7 | TRBV3-1 | ASSQDPRTASFYEQY
TRBJ1-1 | TRBV4-2 | ASSHADRENTEAF
TRBJ2-7 | TRBV7-8 | ASRPLEGQGSEQY
TRBJ1-6 | TRBV12-3/TRBV12-4 | ASRGGYPPLH
TRBJ1-6 | TRBV3-1 | ASSQAWRTEALGRSSALH
TRBJ2-3 | TRBV4-1 | ASSQDLSGDTQY
TRBJ2-6 | TRBV20-1 | SAPDGASGANVLT